Below are 9 T cell receptor beta chains sequenced from a single sample in a study of shared clonotypes between healthy human individuals. Sequencing used immunoSEQ multiplex PCR; TCRdb keeps in-frame clones, though not all of them. This sample carries about 2.2 million clones, around 95% of them seen once, and the ten largest clones take more than 1.5%. The naive CD8 subset, CD45RO-negative cells positively selected for CCR7, excluded terminally differentiated effector memory CD45RA+ cells. The sample comprised naive CD8+ T cells from PBMCs. These receptors originate from a man aged 18 to 29 in good health. Some clones in this sample may be carry-over from other donors' samples.

The rearrangement joins TRBV15 to TRBJ2-1; maybe TRBD2 (6 bases). Between the trimmed V and J ends, which lost 5 bases and 0 bases, there was a span of 11 bases. This CDR3 is 15 amino acids long. Per the germline V gene, CDR1 is LNHNV and CDR2 is YYDKDF (reference sequence). The DNA for the CDR3 is TGTGCCACCAGCGGGACTGAAAGCTCCTACAATGAGCAGTTCTTC. Translation: CATSGTESSYNEQFF.

A note on this clone: Within the sample, other DNA sequences also encode this same CDR3. V and J are TRBV27 and TRBJ1-1, with D unresolved. V lost 5 bases, J lost 4 bases, and 11 bases lay in between. This CDR3 comprises 13 residues. Per germline, CDR1 MNHEY and CDR2 SMNVEV (reference sequence). CDR3 coding DNA: TGTGCCAGCAGTCTCGGTCCCGGCACTGAAGCTTTCTTT. Encoded protein: CASSLGPGTEAFF.

This chain links TRBV19 with TRBJ2-7; D might be TRBD1 or TRBD2, each matching 5 bases. The V end was cut by 0 bases, the J end by 3 bases, with 12 bases between. Germline V gene data show CDR1 as LNHDA and CDR2 as SQIVND (reference sequence). There are 15 residues in the CDR3. CDR3 region: CASSIDPQGDYEQYF. CDR3 DNA: TGTGCCAGTAGTATAGATCCCCAGGGAGACTACGAGCAGTACTTC.

The gene calls are TRBV28 and TRBJ1-2; D not resolved. V was trimmed by 7 bases and J by 7 bases, leaving 16 bases between them. The CDR3 consists of 13 residues. CDR1 and CDR2 from the germline V gene are MDHEN and SYDVKM. CDR3 coding DNA: TGTGCCAGCATCCAAACGAGCGGTTCTGGCTACACCTTC. It specifies CASIQTSGSGYTF.

As to this clone: Other DNA sequences in this specimen translate into the identical CDR3. The gene calls are TRBV27 and TRBJ1-1; D call uncertain. This CDR3 is 13 amino acids long. From germline, CDR1 is MNHEY and CDR2 SMNVEV (reference sequence). The V gene lost 2 bases and the J gene lost 5 bases, with 9 bases spanning the gap. The CDR3 protein is CASSLTVGTEAFF. CDR3 coding DNA: TGTGCCAGCAGTTTAACAGTGGGGACTGAAGCTTTCTTT.

V usage is TRBV10-1 and J usage is TRBJ2-1, with 8 bases aligning to TRBD1. Germline lookup yields CDR1 WNHNN and CDR2 SYGVQD (reference sequence). This CDR3 comprises 15 residues. The J segment lost 3 bases and the V segment lost 6 bases, leaving 7 bases of the junction unmatched. The chain's CDR3 is CASSLDRDGYNEQFF. The CDR3 bases are TGCGCCAGCAGCCTGGACAGGGACGGCTACAATGAGCAGTTCTTC.

This chain uses TRBV6-1 with TRBJ2-2, with D perhaps TRBD2 (5 bases). Trimming left V 8 bases short and J 3 bases short, with 7 bases between. The germline gives CDR1 MNHNS, CDR2 SASEGT. The CDR3 is 12 residues long. In nucleotides, the CDR3 is TGTGCCAGCTGGCGGGACACCGGGGAGCTGTTTTTT. Translation gives CASWRDTGELFF.

V usage is TRBV6-5 and J usage is TRBJ1-1; weak D call: TRBD1 (5 bases). V lost 6 bases and J 4 bases, leaving 12 bases between the germline ends. Germline V gene data show CDR1 as MNHEY and CDR2 as SVGAGI. The CDR3 is 13 residues long. DNA of the CDR3: TGTGCCAGCAGCCCCGGGACCCCCACTGAAGCTTTCTTT. It translates to CASSPGTPTEAFF.

V usage is TRBV7-2 and J usage is TRBJ2-1; D is perhaps TRBD2 (5 bases). The V end was cut by 1 base, the J end by 0 bases, with 10 bases between. Germline V gene sequence: CDR1 SGHTA, CDR2 FQGNSA. This CDR3 contains 16 residues. DNA of the CDR3: TGTGCCAGCAGCTTAGGGGGAGTCTACTCCTACAATGAGCAGTTCTTC. As protein: CASSLGGVYSYNEQFF.